This T cell receptor beta chain was recorded in a study of blood T cell repertoires in COVID-19. Study-wide background: Sources were T cells, B-cell-depleted T cells, or PBMCs; the material itself was cDNA or gDNA.

The method was immunoSEQ multiplex PCR; TCRdb's version includes in-frame clones alone and lacks a portion of them. The sample includes about 310,000 clones, 70% to 90% of them seen just once. The clonotype comes from a man aged 25 to 40 who had recovered from COVID-19. The sequenced material came from PBMCs or T cells enriched from blood (not recorded which).

CDR3 nucleotide sequence: TGTGCCAGCAGCCCCGTGGGGGGGGAGTCCTACAATGAGCAGTTCTTC. Protein: CASSPVGGESYNEQFF. The rearrangement uses TRBV7-6 and TRBJ2-1; 7 bases fit TRBD2. Germline V gene lookup returns CDR1 SGHVS and CDR2 FNYEAQ. The CDR3 consists of 16 residues. After removal of 5 bases from V and 1 base from J, the junction contained 8 bases not matched to a gene.